This T cell receptor beta chain was recorded in a study of cytomegalovirus exposure and HLA in healthy donors. Study summary: A later analysis reported the same platform for the roughly 110 validation repertoires and the approximately 670 first-cohort repertoires. Broader study findings: For cytomegalovirus status, the classifier reportedly gave diagnoses with high specificity and sensitivity. Cytomegalovirus association was assigned to about 150 TCR beta chains.

Remarks on this clone: Its specificity is not known.

Measured with immunoSEQ multiplex PCR; TCRdb has only the in-frame clones, and not every one. The sample consists of about 130,000 clones, approximately 94% of them appearing once. CDR1 and CDR2 (germline): SNHLY, FYNNEI. The junction had 8 bases not matched to a gene; V was cut back by 7 bases and J by 4 bases. The CDR3 is 14 amino acids. The rearrangement joins TRBV2 to TRBJ1-2, with 8 bases lining up with TRBD1. Sequenced input: PBMCs. The sequence came from a woman between 18 and 29 years old in good health and CMV-seronegative. The CDR3 nucleotides read TGTGCCAGCAATCAGGGGGCTAAGACCTATGGCTACACCTTC. Encoded protein: CASNQGAKTYGYTF.